This T cell receptor (beta chain) was sequenced in a study of blood T cell repertoires in COVID-19. Study at large: Specimens from acute and convalescent COVID-19 originated in the United States, Italy and Spain. PBMCs, B-cell-depleted T cells, or T cells were the source of the cDNA or gDNA that made up the material.

This clone came up a few times. Original analysis: The assay estimated nucleated cells by amplifying reference gene primers. The protocol was immunoSEQ multiplex PCR, while the TCRdb copy is restricted to in-frame clones and leaves out a portion. The V and J calls and clone size were taken over from that table, and D and trimming were inferred from the DNA. The table includes about 140,000 clones, around nine tenths detected once. The sequence was obtained from a woman aged 40 to 50 with acute or convalescent COVID-19. The material sequenced was peripheral blood.

The CDR3 sequence is CASSLAGQENSPLHF. The CDR3 bases are TGTGCCAGCAGCTTGGCCGGACAGGAGAATTCACCCCTCCACTTT. The chain employs TRBV5-5 and TRBJ1-6; 7 bases agree with TRBD1. CDR3 length: 15 residues. V was pared by 0 bases and J by 7 bases, with 4 bases of the junction left unmatched. CDR1 is SGHKS and CDR2 is YYEKEE in the germline V gene (reference sequence).